This entry describes one T cell receptor (beta chain). Its antigen is still unknown. V was shortened by 1 base and J by 1 base, with 10 bases between the two germline ends. This CDR3 has 15 residues. Germline V gene sequence: CDR1 SGHTA, CDR2 FQGTGA. The data stem from a study of cytomegalovirus exposure and HLA in healthy donors. Study-level findings and limits: Several top significant clusters appeared, in a later analysis, to be linked to common viral pathogens.

A multiplex PCR was run with 60 Vbeta primers and 13 Jbeta primers. Here immunoSEQ multiplex PCR was the method, and the copy in TCRdb shows in-frame clones only, minus some. This sample has about 190,000 clones, with under 80% found just once. The V gene is TRBV7-3, the J gene TRBJ2-5; D remains ambiguous. Sequences were obtained from PBMCs. The clonotype was recovered from a man aged 25-45 years in good health and CMV-seropositive. The CDR3, as DNA: TGTGCCAGCAGCTTAAATAGTGGGCCCCAAGAGACCCAGTACTTC. This gives the protein CASSLNSGPQETQYF.